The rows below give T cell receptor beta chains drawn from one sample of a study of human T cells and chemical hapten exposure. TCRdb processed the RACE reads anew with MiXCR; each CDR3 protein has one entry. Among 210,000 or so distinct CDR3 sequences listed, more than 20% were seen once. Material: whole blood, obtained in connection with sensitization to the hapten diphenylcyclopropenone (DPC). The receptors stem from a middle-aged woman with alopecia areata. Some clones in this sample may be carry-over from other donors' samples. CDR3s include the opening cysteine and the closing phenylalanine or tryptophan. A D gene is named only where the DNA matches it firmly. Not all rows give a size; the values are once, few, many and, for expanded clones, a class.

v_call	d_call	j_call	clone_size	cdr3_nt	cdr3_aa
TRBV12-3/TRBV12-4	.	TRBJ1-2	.	TGTGCCAGCAGTTTATTACAGTATCCGGGGGCTGGTGGCTACACCTTC	CASSLLQYPGAGGYTF
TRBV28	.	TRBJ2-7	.	TGTGCCAGCAGTTTTTGGACTCTCGCCTACGAGCAGTACTTC	CASSFWTLAYEQYF
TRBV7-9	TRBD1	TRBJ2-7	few	TGTGCCAGCAGCTTAGAACCAGGGACAGGGACGTACGAGCAGTACTTC	CASSLEPGTGTYEQYF
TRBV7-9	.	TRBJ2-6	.	TGTGCCAGCAGCTTAGTGGCTGGGGCCAACGTCCTGACTTTC	CASSLVAGANVLTF
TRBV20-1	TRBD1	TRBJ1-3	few	TGCAGTGCCCCGGGACAGGGAATCTCTGGAAACACCATATATTTT	CSAPGQGISGNTIYF
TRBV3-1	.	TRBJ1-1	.	TGTGCCAGCAGCCAAGCACGGGAAGCTTTCTTT	CASSQAREAFF
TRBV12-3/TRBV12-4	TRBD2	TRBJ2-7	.	TGTGCCAGCAGTTTAGGACTAGCGACTGCCTACGAGCAGTACTTC	CASSLGLATAYEQYF
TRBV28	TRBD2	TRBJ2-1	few	TGTGCCAGCAGTCCACCGTCCGGGGGGAGCTCCTACAATGAGCAGTTCTTC	CASSPPSGGSSYNEQFF
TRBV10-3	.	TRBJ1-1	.	TGTGCCATCAGGTCCGGACGGCCAATGAACACTGAAGCTTTCTTT	CAIRSGRPMNTEAFF
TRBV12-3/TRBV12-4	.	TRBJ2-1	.	TGTGCCAGCAGTTCCCGGGACAATGAGCAGTTCTTC	CASSSRDNEQFF
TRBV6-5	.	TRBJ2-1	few	TGTGCCAGCAGTTATGATTTAGCCAATGAGCAGTTCTTC	CASSYDLANEQFF
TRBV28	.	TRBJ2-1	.	TGTGCCAGCAGGCTTGTTGAGGGCCGCTACAATGAGCAGTTCTTC	CASRLVEGRYNEQFF
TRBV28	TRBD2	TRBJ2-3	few	TGTGCCAGCAGTTTCGCGGGCGGGGGGGCGCAGTATTTT	CASSFAGGGAQYF
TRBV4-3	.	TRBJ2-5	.	TGCGCCAGCAGCCAAGATGTTACGCGGGGCGGAGAGACCCAGTACTTC	CASSQDVTRGGETQYF
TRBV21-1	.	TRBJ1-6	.	TGTGCCAGCAGCAAAGAATCAGGACCCCTCCACTTT	CASSKESGPLHF
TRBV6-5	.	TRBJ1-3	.	TGTGCCAGCAGTTACTCCCAGGGAAAATACACCATATATTTT	CASSYSQGKYTIYF
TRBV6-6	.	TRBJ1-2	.	TGTGCCAGCAGTTACTCGATAGACAAGAGGGGCTACACCTTC	CASSYSIDKRGYTF
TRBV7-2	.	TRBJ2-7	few	TGTGCCAGCAGCTTCGATCACGGTACCTACGAGCAGTACTTC	CASSFDHGTYEQYF
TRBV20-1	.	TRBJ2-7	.	TGCAGTGCTAGAGGGGCAGCCTCCCTCTACGAGCAGTACTTC	CSARGAASLYEQYF
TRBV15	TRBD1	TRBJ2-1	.	TGTGCCACCAGCAGAGATACGGGACAGGGGTTGCGTGAGCAGTTCTTC	CATSRDTGQGLREQFF
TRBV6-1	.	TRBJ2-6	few	TGTGCCAGCAGTGAAATGTTAGGGTACGACGACCTGACTTTC	CASSEMLGYDDLTF
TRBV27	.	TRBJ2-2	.	TGTGCCAGCAGTTTTCAAGGGCTGAACACCGGGGAGCTGTTTTTT	CASSFQGLNTGELFF
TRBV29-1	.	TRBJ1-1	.	TGCAGCGTTGATAAGGGGAGGACTGAAGCTTTCTTT	CSVDKGRTEAFF
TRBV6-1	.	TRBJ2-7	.	TGTGCCAGCAGTGAAGTGAGCTGGGCGGGTGGGTACTTC	CASSEVSWAGGYF
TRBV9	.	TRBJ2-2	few	TGTGCCAGCAGAAAAACAGACAGAACGAACACCGGGGAGCTGTTTTTT	CASRKTDRTNTGELFF
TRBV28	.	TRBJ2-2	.	TGTGCCAGCAGCCTAGGTGGTATTATCCTGTTTTTT	CASSLGGIILFF
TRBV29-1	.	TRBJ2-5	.	TGCAGCGTTGGAGGGAGGCTCTTGGAGACCCAGTACTTC	CSVGGRLLETQYF